These 21 T cell receptor beta chains came from one sample sequenced in a study of OX40 agonist ivuxolimab in advanced cancers. Only in-frame clones appear in the TCRdb table, and some are missing; sequencing was by immunoSEQ multiplex PCR. The table has almost 65,000 clones, roughly 80% seen once. The sample consisted of CD4+ or CD8+ T cells sorted from blood, taken in a trial of the OX40 agonist ivuxolimab. The receptors come from an adult with an advanced solid tumor such as melanoma, head and neck, liver or kidney cancer.

About this clone itself: The DNA is left out, because the CDR3 cannot be placed on it with certainty; the CDR3 is given as TCRdb lists it. The chain uses TRBV25-1 and TRBJ1-2; the tabulated D call, TRBD1, remains unverified against the DNA. The CDR3 length equals 16 residues, ends included. Germline V lookup: CDR1 MGHDK, CDR2 SYGVNS. This chain's CDR3 is CASTSVGTGGQYGYTF.

A single count supports this clone. The chain is built from TRBV6-1 and TRBJ2-1; 9 bases are shared with TRBD1. The CDR3 is 14 amino acids. Germline assignment: CDR1 MNHNS and CDR2 SASEGT. V lost 11 bases, J lost 6 bases, and 11 bases stayed unmatched. This chain's CDR3 is CASGVGTGRNEQFF. In DNA form, the CDR3 reads TGTGCCTCTGGAGTCGGGACAGGGCGCAATGAGCAGTTCTTC.

Notes on this clone: An end of the junction differs from the germline gene, which may be a read error. J is TRBJ2-5 and V is TRBV4-1; TRBD2 aligns across 10 bases. CDR1 is MGHRA and CDR2 is YSYEKL in the germline V gene. The CDR3 loop spans 16 amino acids. CDR3: CASSHPAAGGREAQYF. CDR3 sequence (DNA): TGCGCCAGCAGCCATCCTGCAGCGGGAGGGCGAGAGGCCCAGTACTTC.

This clone was seen more than once but under ten times. This sequence joins TRBV19 and TRBJ1-2, with 10 nucleotides matching TRBD1. Unmatched junction bases numbered 6, after V lost 7 bases and J lost 4 bases. Germline CDR1 reads LNHDA; CDR2 reads SQIVND (reference sequence). The CDR3 loop spans 14 amino acids. This CDR3 reads CASTGTGVGYGYTF. CDR3 DNA: TGTGCCAGTACGGGGACAGGGGTTGGCTATGGCTACACCTTC.

V is TRBV21-1 and J is TRBJ1-2; TRBD1, the table's D call, lacks a check against the DNA. TRBV21-1 is recorded as a pseudogene. The CDR3 runs to 15 residues. The CDR3 DNA follows: TGTGCCAGCAGCCGCTACAGTTCGACTAACTATGGCTACACCTTC. It translates to CASSRYSSTNYGYTF.

The V gene is TRBV5-1, the J gene TRBJ2-3, with TRBD2 matching 9 bases. Germline lookup yields CDR1 SGHRS and CDR2 YFSETQ. This CDR3 spans 17 amino acids. The V segment lost 1 base and the J segment 4 bases; nucleotides outside the gene matches: 10. CDR3 region: CASSLNGLAGMADTQYF. CDR3 bases: TGCGCCAGCAGCTTGAATGGGCTAGCGGGAATGGCAGATACGCAGTATTTT.

The V gene is TRBV6-1, the J gene TRBJ2-7; D unclear. Per germline, CDR1 MNHNS and CDR2 SASEGT. V lost 3 bases and J lost 3, with 18 bases in between. The CDR3 runs to 16 residues. The chain's CDR3 is CASSDIPPRHFYEQYF. In DNA form, the CDR3 reads TGTGCCAGCAGTGATATCCCCCCCAGACATTTCTACGAGCAGTACTTC.

This rearrangement joins TRBV5-6 to TRBJ2-3; D unclear. CDR3 length: 13 residues. With 1 base removed from V and 6 bases from J, the gap between germline ends came to 9 bases. Germline V gene lookup returns CDR1 SGHDT and CDR2 YYEEEE. The CDR3 DNA reads TGTGCCAGCAGCTTGCTCCTGGAGGATACGCAGTATTTT. Translated, it gives CASSLLLEDTQYF. The whole variable domain, filled in from reference TRBV5-6 and TRBJ2-3, reads DAGVTQSPTHLIKTRGQQVTLRCSPKSGHDTVSWYQQALGQGPQFIFQYYEEEERQRGNFPDRFSGHQFPNYSSELNVNALLLGDSALYLCASSLLLEDTQYFGPGTRLTVL.

DNA for the CDR3: TGCAGCGTTGAAGACTTCCGGGAAAACGGATTCTTCTATGGCTACACCTTC. Its translation is CSVEDFRENGFFYGYTF. The V gene is TRBV29-1, the J gene TRBJ1-2; D is undetermined. CDR1 and CDR2 from the germline V gene are SQVTM and ANQGSEA. The CDR3 contains 17 residues. V dropped 0 bases and J dropped 4 bases, with 21 bases sitting between them.

CDR3 residues: CSVKGQGNTEAFF. The CDR3 nucleotides read TGCAGCGTCAAGGGACAGGGCAACACTGAAGCTTTCTTT. The rearrangement joins TRBV29-1 to TRBJ1-1, with 9 bases that match TRBD1. The J segment lost 2 bases and the V segment lost 6 bases, leaving 4 bases of the junction unmatched. Germline CDR1 is SQVTM and CDR2 is ANQGSEA. The CDR3 loop spans 13 amino acids. Supplemented by reference TRBV29-1 and TRBJ1-1, the full variable domain reads SAVISQKPSRDICQRGTSLTIQCQVDSQVTMMFWYRQQPGQSLTLIATANQGSEATYESGFVIDKFPISRPNLTFSTLTVSNMSPEDSSIYLCSVKGQGNTEAFFGQGTRLTVV.

The rearrangement links TRBV4-2 to TRBJ2-3; D not certain. V was cut by 1 base and J by 6 bases, with 11 bases left in between. Germline assignment: CDR1 LGHNA and CDR2 YNFKEQ. This CDR3 region has 14 residues. The DNA for the CDR3 is TGTGCCAGCAGCCAAGGTCCCTTAAAGGATACGCAGTATTTT. Translated: CASSQGPLKDTQYF.

The chain employs TRBV2 and TRBJ2-2; tentative D call: TRBD1 (6 bases). The V and J ends lost 4 bases and 9 bases respectively, with 12 bases between them. The CDR3 covers 13 residues. From germline, CDR1 is SNHLY and CDR2 FYNNEI. CDR3 loop: CASSVDRSRELFF. The CDR3 coding sequence is TGTGCCAGCAGTGTGGACAGAAGTAGGGAGCTGTTTTTT.

V gene TRBV2 combines with J gene TRBJ2-5; 8 nucleotides match TRBD2. Per the germline V gene, CDR1 is SNHLY and CDR2 is FYNNEI. V lost 2 bases to trimming and J lost 9 bases; unmatched junction nucleotides: 8. The CDR3 has 14 amino acids. In nucleotides, the CDR3 is TGTGCCAGCAGTGAACTCGGGGACGGGGGGGCCCAGTACTTC. It is translated as CASSELGDGGAQYF.

The rearrangement joins TRBV2 to TRBJ2-5; maybe TRBD2 (5 bases). Germline CDR1 SNHLY, CDR2 FYNNEI. V gave up 4 bases and J gave up 5 bases, with 17 bases separating them. The CDR3 is 15 amino acids. CDR3 sequence reads: CASSVGSARAETQYF. CDR3 nucleotide sequence: TGTGCCAGCAGTGTTGGATCAGCGAGGGCGGAGACCCAGTACTTC. Together with reference TRBV2 and TRBJ2-5, the CDR3 gives the full variable domain: EPEVTQTPSHQVTQMGQEVILRCVPISNHLYFYWYRQILGQKVEFLVSFYNNEISEKSEIFDDQFSVERPDGSNFTLKIRSTKLEDSAMYFCASSVGSARAETQYFGPGTRLLVL.

The chain joins TRBV30 to TRBJ2-3, with D perhaps TRBD2 (5 bases). In germline, CDR1 is GTSNPN, CDR2 SVGIG (reference sequence). The length of the CDR3 is 13 residues. The V gene lost 7 bases and the J gene lost 0 bases, with 11 bases spanning the gap. The CDR3 spells CASGELSTDTQYF. In nucleotides, the CDR3 is TGTGCCTCCGGGGAGTTGAGCACAGATACGCAGTATTTT.

The chain is built from TRBV5-1 and TRBJ1-5; D is uncertain. Germline lookup yields CDR1 SGHRS and CDR2 YFSETQ. The CDR3 contains 13 residues. V lost 0 bases, J lost 1 base, and 2 bases lay in between. The CDR3 spells CASSLGSNQPQHF. DNA for the CDR3: TGCGCCAGCAGCTTGGGGAGCAATCAGCCCCAGCATTTT. The full variable domain, its missing parts supplied by reference TRBV5-1 and TRBJ1-5, is KAGVTQTPRYLIKTRGQQVTLSCSPISGHRSVSWYQQTPGQGLQFLFEYFSETQRNKGNFPGRFSGRQFSNSRSEMNVSTLELGDSALYLCASSLGSNQPQHFGDGTRLSIL.

This chain uses TRBV29-1 with TRBJ1-4; maybe TRBD1 (5 bases). V lost 5 bases, J lost 7 bases, and 14 bases lay in between. This CDR3 spans 13 amino acids. Looked up from germline, CDR1 is SQVTM and CDR2 is ANQGSEA. The CDR3 spells CSVLRGVGEKLFF. CDR3 nucleotide sequence: TGCAGCGTTTTGCGGGGGGTAGGTGAAAAACTGTTTTTT.

The chain uses TRBV2 and TRBJ2-1; D gene ambiguous. V was pared by 0 bases and J by 6 bases, with 12 bases between. The CDR3 is made up of 15 amino acids. Germline V lookup: CDR1 SNHLY, CDR2 FYNNEI. CDR3 in amino acids: CASSEASTILNEQFF. In nucleotides, the CDR3 is TGTGCCAGCAGTGAAGCTAGCACCATTCTCAATGAGCAGTTCTTC.

V usage is TRBV5-4 and J usage is TRBJ1-2; TRBD1 is a possible D gene (6 bases). Trimming cost V 7 bases and J 7 bases, with 17 bases left between them. The CDR3 is 13 residues long. The V gene's germline CDR1 is SGHNT and CDR2 YYREEE (reference sequence). CDR3 in DNA: TGTGCCAGCCGGACCAACCACAGGGTTGGCTACACCTTC. Amino acid sequence: CASRTNHRVGYTF.

The J gene is TRBJ2-7, the V gene TRBV21-1; TRBD2 is the table's D call, not checked against the DNA. TRBV21-1 constitutes a pseudogene. This CDR3 has 15 amino acids. CDR3 residues: CASRRLAGVFYEQYF. The DNA of the CDR3 is TGTGCCAGCAGGAGACTAGCGGGAGTTTTTTACGAGCAGTACTTC.

This chain links TRBV25-1 with TRBJ1-6; 9 bases match TRBD1. The CDR3 has 14 amino acids. Germline assignment: CDR1 MGHDK and CDR2 SYGVNS. V was pared by 2 bases and J by 9 bases, with 2 bases of the junction left unmatched. The CDR3 DNA is TGTGCCAGCAGTGAAACAGGGGGCGCTTCACCCCTCCACTTT. Residues: CASSETGGASPLHF.